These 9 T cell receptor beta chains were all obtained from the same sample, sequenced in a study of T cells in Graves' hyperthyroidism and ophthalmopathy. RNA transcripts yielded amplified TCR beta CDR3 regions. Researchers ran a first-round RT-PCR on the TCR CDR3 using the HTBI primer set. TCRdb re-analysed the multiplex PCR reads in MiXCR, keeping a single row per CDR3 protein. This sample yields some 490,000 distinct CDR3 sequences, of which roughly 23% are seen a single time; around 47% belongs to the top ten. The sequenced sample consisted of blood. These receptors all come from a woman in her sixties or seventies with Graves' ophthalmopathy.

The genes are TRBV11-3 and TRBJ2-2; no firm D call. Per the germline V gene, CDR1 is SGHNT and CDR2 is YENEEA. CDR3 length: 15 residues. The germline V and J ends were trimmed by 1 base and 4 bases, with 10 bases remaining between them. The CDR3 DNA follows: TGTGCCAGCAGCTTAGTTGTTGTCACCACCGGGGAGCTGTTTTTT. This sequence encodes CASSLVVVTTGELFF. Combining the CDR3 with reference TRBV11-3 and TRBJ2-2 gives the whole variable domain EAGVVQSPRYKIIEKKQPVAFWCNPISGHNTLYWYLQNLGQGPELLIRYENEEAVDDSQLPKDRFSAERLKGVDSTLKIQPAELGDSAVYLCASSLVVVTTGELFFGEGSRLTVL.

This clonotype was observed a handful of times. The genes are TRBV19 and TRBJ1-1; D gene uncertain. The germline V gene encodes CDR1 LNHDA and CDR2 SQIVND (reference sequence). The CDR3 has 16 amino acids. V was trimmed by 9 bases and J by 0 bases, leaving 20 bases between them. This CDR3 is CASTPWRRSMNTEAFF. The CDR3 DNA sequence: TGTGCCAGCACGCCCTGGAGGAGATCCATGAACACTGAAGCTTTCTTT.

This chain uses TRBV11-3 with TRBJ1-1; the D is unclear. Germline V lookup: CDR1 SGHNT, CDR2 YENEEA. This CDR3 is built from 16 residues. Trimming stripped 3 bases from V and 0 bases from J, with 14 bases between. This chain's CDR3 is CASSFSPRNLNTEAFF. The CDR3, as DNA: TGTGCCAGCAGCTTCAGTCCAAGAAACTTGAACACTGAAGCTTTCTTT.

CDR3 nucleotide sequence: TGTGCCAGCAGTTTAGAACAGGGGGCGGGAGGAGGGGGCGATGAGCAGTTCTTC. Encoded protein: CASSLEQGAGGGGDEQFF. The chain uses TRBV28 and TRBJ2-1, with D possibly matching TRBD1 (9 bases). Between the trimmed V and J ends, which lost 2 bases and 8 bases, there was a span of 25 bases. Per germline, CDR1 MDHEN and CDR2 SYDVKM. The CDR3 extends over 18 amino acids.

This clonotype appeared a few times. CDR3 in amino acids: CASSIYRTDTQYF. DNA of the CDR3: TGTGCCAGTAGTATATACCGCACAGATACGCAGTATTTT. This chain joins TRBV19 and TRBJ2-3; no clear D. Germline V lookup: CDR1 LNHDA, CDR2 SQIVND (reference sequence). Trimming removed 2 bases from V and 1 base from J, with 4 bases in between. The CDR3 has 13 amino acids.

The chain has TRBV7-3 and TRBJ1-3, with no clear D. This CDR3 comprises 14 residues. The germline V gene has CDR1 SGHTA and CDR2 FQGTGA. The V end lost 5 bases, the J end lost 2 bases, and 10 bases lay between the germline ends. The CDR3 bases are TGTGCCAGCAGCGCCGATGGGCCTGGAAACACCATATATTTT. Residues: CASSADGPGNTIYF.

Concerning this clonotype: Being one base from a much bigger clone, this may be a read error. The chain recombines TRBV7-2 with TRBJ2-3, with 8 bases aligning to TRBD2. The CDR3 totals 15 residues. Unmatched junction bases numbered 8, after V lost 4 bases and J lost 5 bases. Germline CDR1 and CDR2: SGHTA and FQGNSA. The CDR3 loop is CASSSNGGRIDTQYF. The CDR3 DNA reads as TGTGCCAGCAGCTCAAATGGCGGGAGGATAGATACGCAGTATTTT.

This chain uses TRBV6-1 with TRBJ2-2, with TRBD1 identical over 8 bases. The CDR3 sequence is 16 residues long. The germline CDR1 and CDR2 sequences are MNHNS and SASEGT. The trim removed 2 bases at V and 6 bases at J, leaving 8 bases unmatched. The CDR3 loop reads CASSESDRVGAGELFF. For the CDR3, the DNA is TGTGCCAGCAGTGAATCGGACAGGGTTGGAGCCGGGGAGCTGTTTTTT.

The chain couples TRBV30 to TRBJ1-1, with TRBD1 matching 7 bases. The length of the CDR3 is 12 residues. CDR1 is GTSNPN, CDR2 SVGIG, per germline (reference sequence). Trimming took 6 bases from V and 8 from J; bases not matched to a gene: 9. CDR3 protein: CACLQGWGEAFF. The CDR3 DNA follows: TGTGCCTGCCTACAGGGGTGGGGAGAAGCTTTCTTT.